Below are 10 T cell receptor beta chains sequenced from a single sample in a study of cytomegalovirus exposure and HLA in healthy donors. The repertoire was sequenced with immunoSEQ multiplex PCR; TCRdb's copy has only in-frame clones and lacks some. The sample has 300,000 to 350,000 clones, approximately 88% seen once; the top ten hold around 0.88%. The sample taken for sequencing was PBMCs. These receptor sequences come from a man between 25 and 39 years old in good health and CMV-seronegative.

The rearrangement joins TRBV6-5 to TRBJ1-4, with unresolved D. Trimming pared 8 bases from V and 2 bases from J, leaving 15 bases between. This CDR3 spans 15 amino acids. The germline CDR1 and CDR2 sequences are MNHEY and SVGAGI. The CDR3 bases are TGTGCCAGCTCGAGGTCGGGAAACACTAATGAAAAACTGTTTTTT. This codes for CASSRSGNTNEKLFF.

DNA of the CDR3: TGTGCCAGCAGTTTATCGCCAGGGTCCAGCAATCAGCCCCAGCATTTT. Translation: CASSLSPGSSNQPQHF. V and J are TRBV27 and TRBJ1-5; D perhaps matches TRBD1 (5 bases). Trimming removed 0 bases from V and 1 base from J, with 10 bases in between. The CDR3 runs to 16 residues. Germline V gives CDR1 MNHEY, CDR2 SMNVEV (reference sequence).

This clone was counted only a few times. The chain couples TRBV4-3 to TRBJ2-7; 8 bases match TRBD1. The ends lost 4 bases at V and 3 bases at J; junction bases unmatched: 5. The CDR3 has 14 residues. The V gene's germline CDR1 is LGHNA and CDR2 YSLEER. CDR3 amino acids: CASSPSDRGYEQYF. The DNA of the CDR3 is TGCGCCAGCAGCCCCTCAGACAGGGGCTACGAGCAGTACTTC.

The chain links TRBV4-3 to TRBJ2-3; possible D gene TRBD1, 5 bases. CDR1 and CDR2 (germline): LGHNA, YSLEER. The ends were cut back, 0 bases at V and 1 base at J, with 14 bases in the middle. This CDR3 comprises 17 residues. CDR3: CASSQDIWGVGTDTQYF. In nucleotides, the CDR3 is TGCGCCAGCAGCCAAGATATTTGGGGCGTTGGCACAGATACGCAGTATTTT.

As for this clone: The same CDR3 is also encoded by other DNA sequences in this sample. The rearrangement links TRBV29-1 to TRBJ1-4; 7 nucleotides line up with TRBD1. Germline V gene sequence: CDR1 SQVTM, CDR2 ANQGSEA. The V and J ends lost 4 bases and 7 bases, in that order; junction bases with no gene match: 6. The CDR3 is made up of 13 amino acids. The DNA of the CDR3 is TGCAGCGTTGGACAGGGTGGGGGTGAAAAACTGTTTTTT. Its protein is CSVGQGGGEKLFF. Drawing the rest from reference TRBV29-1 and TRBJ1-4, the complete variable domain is SAVISQKPSRDICQRGTSLTIQCQVDSQVTMMFWYRQQPGQSLTLIATANQGSEATYESGFVIDKFPISRPNLTFSTLTVSNMSPEDSSIYLCSVGQGGGEKLFFGSGTQLSVL.

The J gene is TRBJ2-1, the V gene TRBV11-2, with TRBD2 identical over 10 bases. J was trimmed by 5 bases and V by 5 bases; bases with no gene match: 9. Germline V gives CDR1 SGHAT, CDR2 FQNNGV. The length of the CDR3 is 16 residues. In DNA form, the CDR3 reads TGTGCCAGCAGCCGCCCCAGGACTAGCGGCCACAATGAGCAGTTCTTC. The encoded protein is CASSRPRTSGHNEQFF.

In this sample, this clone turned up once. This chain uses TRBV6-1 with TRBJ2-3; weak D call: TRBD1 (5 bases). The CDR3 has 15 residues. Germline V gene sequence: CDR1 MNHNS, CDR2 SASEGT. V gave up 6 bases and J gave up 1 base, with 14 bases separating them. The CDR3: CASRSQGAGTDTQYF. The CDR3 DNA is TGTGCCAGCAGAAGCCAGGGTGCCGGCACAGATACGCAGTATTTT.

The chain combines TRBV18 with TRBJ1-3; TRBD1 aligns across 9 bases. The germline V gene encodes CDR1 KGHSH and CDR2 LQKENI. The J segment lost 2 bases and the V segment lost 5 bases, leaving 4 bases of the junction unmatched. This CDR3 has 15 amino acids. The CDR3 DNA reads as TGTGCCAGCTCAGAACAGGGGGCGCCTGGAAACACCATATATTTT. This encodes CASSEQGAPGNTIYF.

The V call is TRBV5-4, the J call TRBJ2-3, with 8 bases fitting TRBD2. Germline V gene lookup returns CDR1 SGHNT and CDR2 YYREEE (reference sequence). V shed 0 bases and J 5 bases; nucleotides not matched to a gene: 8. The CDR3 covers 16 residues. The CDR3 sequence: CASSLGERLAQDTQYF. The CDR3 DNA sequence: TGTGCCAGCAGCTTGGGGGAAAGACTAGCGCAAGATACGCAGTATTTT.

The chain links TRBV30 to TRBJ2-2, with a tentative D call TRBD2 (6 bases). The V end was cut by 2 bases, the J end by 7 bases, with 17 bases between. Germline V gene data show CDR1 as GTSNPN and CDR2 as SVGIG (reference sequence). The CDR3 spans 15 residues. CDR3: CAWSPVRGGIGELFF. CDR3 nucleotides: TGTGCCTGGAGTCCGGTAAGGGGAGGAATCGGGGAGCTGTTTTTT. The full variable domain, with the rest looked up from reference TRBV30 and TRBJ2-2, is SQTIHQWPATLVQPVGSPLSLECTVEGTSNPNLYWYRQAAGRGLQLLFYSVGIGQISSEVPQNLSASRPQDRQFILSSKKLLLSDSGFYLCAWSPVRGGIGELFFGEGSRLTVL.